The rows below give T cell receptor beta chains drawn from one sample of a study of shared T cell receptors in the human thymus. Data came from immunoSEQ multiplex PCR; TCRdb stores just in-frame clones and leaves some out. The table lists approximately 490,000 clones, 70% to 80% of them singletons. The data also belong to a second study, concerning human thymus T cells.

The sequencing input was thymocytes. All receptors derive from a boy less than two years old with a congenital heart defect. The CDR3 runs from the conserved cysteine through the conserved F or W. D genes are given only for firm matches. Size tells how often a clone was seen (once, few, many) or the class of an expanded clone, and some rows leave it out.

J gene: TRBJ2-7
clone size: NA
V gene: TRBV30
D gene: TRBD1
CDR3 DNA: TGTGCCTGGAGTGTAGGTGGACAGGCCTACGAGCAGTACTTC
CDR3 protein: CAWSVGGQAYEQYF

J gene: TRBJ1-1
clone size: NA
V gene: TRBV2
D gene: NA
CDR3 DNA: TGTGCCAGCACCCGGGAGGGGGCTGAAGCTTTCTTT
CDR3 protein: CASTREGAEAFF

J gene: TRBJ2-7
clone size: NA
V gene: TRBV2
D gene: NA
CDR3 DNA: TGTGCCAGCAGTGATACGTACGGGAAAATTCGCGAGCAGTACTTC
CDR3 protein: CASSDTYGKIREQYF

J gene: TRBJ2-1
clone size: NA
V gene: TRBV15
D gene: TRBD2
CDR3 DNA: TGTGCCACCAGCCGAGCGGGAGGGCCCCTTGAGCAGTTCTTC
CDR3 protein: CATSRAGGPLEQFF

J gene: TRBJ1-5
clone size: once
V gene: TRBV15
D gene: NA
CDR3 DNA: TGTGCCACCAGCGGTTGGGGCCTCAATCAGCCCCAGCATTTT
CDR3 protein: CATSGWGLNQPQHF

J gene: TRBJ2-1
clone size: NA
V gene: TRBV4-1
D gene: NA
CDR3 DNA: TGCGCCAGCAGCCAAAATTCGTCTAGCGCAGGGGAGGGGGTCAATGAGCAGTTCTTC
CDR3 protein: CASSQNSSSAGEGVNEQFF

J gene: TRBJ2-2
clone size: NA
V gene: TRBV27
D gene: TRBD2
CDR3 DNA: TGTGCCAGCAGTTCCCTAGCGGCCACGGGAACCGGGGAGCTGTTTTTT
CDR3 protein: CASSSLAATGTGELFF

J gene: TRBJ1-4
clone size: once
V gene: TRBV7-9
D gene: TRBD1
CDR3 DNA: TGTGCCAGCAGCCAGGGACAGGGGAGGGAAAAACTGTTTTTT
CDR3 protein: CASSQGQGREKLFF

J gene: TRBJ2-1
clone size: NA
V gene: TRBV7-8
D gene: TRBD2
CDR3 DNA: TGTGCCAGCAGCTTAGGACTAGCGGGAGTCCATGAGCAGTTCTTC
CDR3 protein: CASSLGLAGVHEQFF

J gene: TRBJ2-1
clone size: NA
V gene: TRBV30
D gene: NA
CDR3 DNA: TGTGCCTGGACCGGGACTTTCTCCTACAATGAGCAGTTCTTC
CDR3 protein: CAWTGTFSYNEQFF

J gene: TRBJ2-2
clone size: NA
V gene: TRBV10-2
D gene: TRBD2
CDR3 DNA: TGCGCCAGCAGGGCGGGGGGGAACACCGGGGAGCTGTTTTTT
CDR3 protein: CASRAGGNTGELFF